This T cell receptor beta chain comes out of a study of long-term antiretroviral therapy in people with HIV. From germline, CDR1 is MDHEN and CDR2 SYDVKM. This CDR3 has 12 amino acids. V was pared by 1 base and J by 7 bases, with 8 bases between. The libraries were made with immunoSEQ v3.0 at survey level. TCRdb keeps only in-frame clones here, not all; method: immunoSEQ multiplex PCR. The sample includes about 36,000 clones, roughly 78% of them seen just once. This TCR was recovered from a man younger than 40 with HIV. Sequences were derived from unsorted PBMCs, sampled 3.4 years after starting antiretroviral therapy. The chain combines TRBV28 with TRBJ2-7; D gene ambiguous. The CDR3 region is CASSLLGLEQYF. The CDR3 DNA is TGTGCCAGCAGTTTATTAGGGTTGGAGCAGTACTTC.